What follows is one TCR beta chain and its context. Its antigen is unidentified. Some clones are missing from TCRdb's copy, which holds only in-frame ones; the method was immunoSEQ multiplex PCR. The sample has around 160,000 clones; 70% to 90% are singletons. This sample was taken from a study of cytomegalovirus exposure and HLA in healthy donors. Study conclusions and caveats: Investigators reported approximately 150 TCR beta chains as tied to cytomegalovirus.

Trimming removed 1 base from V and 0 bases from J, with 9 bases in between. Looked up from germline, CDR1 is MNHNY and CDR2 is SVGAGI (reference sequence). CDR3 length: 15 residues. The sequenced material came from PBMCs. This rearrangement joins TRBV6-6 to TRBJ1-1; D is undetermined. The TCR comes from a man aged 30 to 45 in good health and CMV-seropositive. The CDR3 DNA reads TGTGCCAGCAGTTACTATGGAGGGATGAACACTGAAGCTTTCTTT. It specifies CASSYYGGMNTEAFF.